This T cell receptor (beta chain) was profiled in a study of blood T cell repertoires in COVID-19. Libraries were prepared by immunoSEQ multiplex PCR; TCRdb keeps only in-frame clonotypes and omits some of them. The table shows about 56,000 clones, with approximately 80% occurring only once. Notes on this clone: The same CDR3 is also encoded by other DNA sequences in this sample.

The CDR3 is 12 amino acids. Looked up from germline, CDR1 is SEHNR and CDR2 is FQNEAQ (reference sequence). V dropped 2 bases and J dropped 4 bases, with 3 bases sitting between them. The chain joins TRBV7-9 to TRBJ1-5; no clear D gene. This sequence was found in a woman aged 80 or over with acute or convalescent COVID-19. The sequenced sample consisted of peripheral blood. As DNA, the CDR3 is TGTGCCAGCAGCTTACCTAATCAGCCCCAGCATTTT. It is translated as CASSLPNQPQHF. Full variable domain (remainder filled in from reference TRBV7-9 and TRBJ1-5): DTGVSQNPRHKITKRGQNVTFRCDPISEHNRLYWYRQTLGQGPEFLTYFQNEAQLEKSRLLSDRFSAERPKGSFSTLEIQRTEQGDSAMYLCASSLPNQPQHFGDGTRLSIL.